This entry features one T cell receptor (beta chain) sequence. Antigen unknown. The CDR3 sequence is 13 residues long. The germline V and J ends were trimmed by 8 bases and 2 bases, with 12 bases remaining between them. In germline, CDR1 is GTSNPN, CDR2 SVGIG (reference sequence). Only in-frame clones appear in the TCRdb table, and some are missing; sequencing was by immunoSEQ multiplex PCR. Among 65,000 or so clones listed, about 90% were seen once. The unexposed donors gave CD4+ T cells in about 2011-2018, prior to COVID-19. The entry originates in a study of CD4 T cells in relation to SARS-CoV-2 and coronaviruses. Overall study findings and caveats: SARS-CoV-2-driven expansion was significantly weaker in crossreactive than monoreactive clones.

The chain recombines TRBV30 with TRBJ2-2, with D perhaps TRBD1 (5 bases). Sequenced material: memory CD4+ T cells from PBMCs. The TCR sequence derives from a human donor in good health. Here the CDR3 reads CANPDRNTGELFF. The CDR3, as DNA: TGTGCCAACCCAGACAGAAACACCGGGGAGCTGTTTTTT.